These 20 T cell receptor beta chains share one sample of origin, sequenced in a study of blood T cell repertoires in COVID-19. Only in-frame clones appear in the TCRdb table, and some are missing; sequencing was by immunoSEQ multiplex PCR. The sample lists 290,000 or so clones, around 86% occurring once. The sequencing input was PBMCs or T cells enriched from blood (not recorded which). Source of these receptors: a woman aged 18-29 years who had recovered from COVID-19.

The chain uses TRBV28 and TRBJ1-5; possible D gene TRBD1, 6 bases. Between the trimmed V and J ends, which lost 5 bases and 0 bases, there was a span of 11 bases. CDR3 length: 15 residues. CDR1 and CDR2 from the germline V gene are MDHEN and SYDVKM. CDR3: CASSRTAYSNQPQHF. For the CDR3, the DNA is TGTGCCAGCAGTCGGACAGCTTATAGCAATCAGCCCCAGCATTTT.

This clone was found a few times. The sample carries other DNA sequences with the same CDR3. This sequence joins TRBV29-1 and TRBJ1-3; 8 positions agree with TRBD1. CDR3 length: 14 residues. Per the germline V gene, CDR1 is SQVTM and CDR2 is ANQGSEA. V gave up 2 bases and J gave up 0 bases; unmatched junction bases: 0. CDR3 sequence reads: CSVETGGSGNTIYF. The CDR3 coding sequence is TGCAGCGTTGAAACAGGGGGCTCTGGAAACACCATATATTTT.

The V call is TRBV28, the J call TRBJ1-1; a weak D match, TRBD1 (6 bases). The CDR3 consists of 16 residues. Germline V lookup: CDR1 MDHEN, CDR2 SYDVKM. V was cut by 3 bases and J by 1 base, with 15 bases left in between. As DNA, the CDR3 is TGTGCCAGCAGTTTCCTTAGGGGACAATCGAACACTGAAGCTTTCTTT. Translation: CASSFLRGQSNTEAFF.

V gene TRBV3-1 (or the pseudogene TRBV3-2) combines with J gene TRBJ2-1, with 7 nucleotides matching TRBD2. Trimming at V came to 4 bases and at J to 7 bases, leaving 19 bases not matched to a gene. CDR1 and CDR2 from the germline V gene are LGHDT and YNNKEL (reference sequence). The CDR3 runs 18 residues. For the CDR3, the DNA is TGTGCCAGCAGCCCCTCCCCCTACCGGGAGGACCTTAAGAATGAGCAGTTCTTC. Protein product: CASSPSPYREDLKNEQFF.

J is TRBJ1-1 and V is TRBV11-2; D ambiguous. Trimming cost V 2 bases and J 4 bases, with 11 bases left between them. Germline values: CDR1 SGHAT, CDR2 FQNNGV. The CDR3 extends over 14 amino acids. CDR3 sequence (DNA): TGTGCCAGCAGCTTATACCGAAGAGGCACTGAAGCTTTCTTT. Its translation: CASSLYRRGTEAFF.

The chain couples TRBV5-1 to TRBJ2-7, with 12 bases that match TRBD2. Per the germline V gene, CDR1 is SGHRS and CDR2 is YFSETQ. This CDR3 has 17 residues. V trimming: 0 bases; J trimming: 7 bases; junction bases outside the gene matches: 11. The DNA for the CDR3 is TGCGCCAGCAGCTTGGTTCTAGCGGGAGGGCCCTCTGGGGAGCAGTACTTC. Its protein product is CASSLVLAGGPSGEQYF. Drawing the rest from reference TRBV5-1 and TRBJ2-7, the complete variable domain is KAGVTQTPRYLIKTRGQQVTLSCSPISGHRSVSWYQQTPGQGLQFLFEYFSETQRNKGNFPGRFSGRQFSNSRSEMNVSTLELGDSALYLCASSLVLAGGPSGEQYFGPGTRLTVT.

The chain is built from TRBV7-6 and TRBJ2-3; 10 bases agree with TRBD2. This CDR3 has 17 amino acids. The ends lost 5 bases at V and 2 bases at J; junction bases unmatched: 10. Germline-derived CDR1 and CDR2 are SGHVS and FNYEAQ. The CDR3 nucleotides read TGTGCCAGCAGCATTAGCGGGGGGCCTCCCCCCACAGATACGCAGTATTTT. Translating gives CASSISGGPPPTDTQYF.

The chain couples TRBV27 to TRBJ2-7; TRBD2 matches at 10 bases. This CDR3 region has 17 residues. Germline CDR1 is MNHEY and CDR2 is SMNVEV (reference sequence). After removal of 2 bases from V and 2 bases from J, the junction contained 9 bases not matched to a gene. CDR3 in amino acids: CASSLGPGTSVTYEQYF. Written as DNA, the CDR3 is TGTGCCAGCAGTTTAGGACCCGGGACTAGCGTTACCTACGAGCAGTACTTC.

The chain is built from TRBV4-1 and TRBJ1-5; TRBD1 aligns across 7 bases. Germline trimming cut 1 base from V and 6 bases from J; bases unmatched to any gene: 6. Germline CDR1 MGHRA, CDR2 YSYEKL. The CDR3 extends over 15 amino acids. In DNA, the CDR3 is TGCGCCAGCAGCCAAGGCCCGACAGGGACTCAGCCCCAGCATTTT. This translates into CASSQGPTGTQPQHF.

This clone was picked up one time. V is TRBV28 and J is TRBJ2-1, with TRBD2 identical over 10 bases. The CDR3 is 15 amino acids. V was clipped by 6 bases and J by 9 bases; unmatched bases: 11. The V gene's germline CDR1 is MDHEN and CDR2 SYDVKM. As DNA, the CDR3 is TGTGCCAGCAGCAAGCGGGAGGGCCTTGAGGGTGAGCAGTTCTTC. Protein sequence: CASSKREGLEGEQFF.

This chain uses TRBV29-1 with TRBJ2-1; 11 bases are a match to TRBD2. CDR3 length: 16 amino acids. The V gene's germline CDR1 is SQVTM and CDR2 ANQGSEA. The J segment lost 5 bases and the V segment lost 2 bases, leaving 8 bases of the junction unmatched. This CDR3 reads CSVEWQFSGRDNEQFF. The CDR3 DNA reads TGCAGCGTTGAATGGCAGTTTAGCGGGAGGGACAATGAGCAGTTCTTC.

This clone was counted ten times or more. The chain recombines TRBV19 with TRBJ1-2; 7 bases map to TRBD1. This CDR3 is 16 amino acids long. Germline CDR1 is LNHDA and CDR2 is SQIVND (reference sequence). Trimming at V came to 4 bases and at J to 3 bases, leaving 11 bases not matched to a gene. The CDR3 region is CASSTSDRLEYYGYTF. The CDR3 DNA follows: TGTGCCAGTAGTACTTCGGACAGGTTGGAATACTATGGCTACACCTTC.

The rearrangement joins TRBV25-1 to TRBJ2-1; 7 bases agree with TRBD1. The CDR3 is 17 residues long. With V trimmed by 0 bases and J by 9 bases, 14 bases remained unmatched. Looked up from germline, CDR1 is MGHDK and CDR2 is SYGVNS. Here the CDR3 reads CASSEYYVKGASSEQFF. The CDR3 DNA follows: TGTGCCAGCAGTGAATATTATGTCAAGGGGGCGAGTAGTGAGCAGTTCTTC.

This clone was observed a few times. One end of the junction varies from germline; a read error may be responsible. This chain uses TRBV7-8 with TRBJ1-3; D remains unclear. This CDR3 has 15 amino acids. Germline V gene lookup returns CDR1 SGHVS and CDR2 FQNEAQ. The CDR3 nucleotides read TGTGCCAGCAGTTTAGGGTCACGGGGAGGTCACACCATATATTTT. This sequence encodes CASSLGSRGGHTIYF.

The chain uses TRBV5-1 and TRBJ1-2, with TRBD1 matching over 7 bases. The CDR3 covers 14 residues. Trimming at V came to 4 bases and at J to 2 bases, leaving 5 bases not matched to a gene. The germline CDR1 and CDR2 sequences are SGHRS and YFSETQ. CDR3 residues: CASSPGQENYGYTF. The DNA of the CDR3 is TGCGCCAGCAGCCCCGGACAGGAAAACTATGGCTACACCTTC.

The J gene is TRBJ2-3, the V gene TRBV30; a possible D gene is TRBD2 (5 bases). The CDR3 totals 13 residues. Trimming took off 5 bases at V and 1 base at J, with 10 bases between the two ends. The germline V gene has CDR1 GTSNPN and CDR2 SVGIG (reference sequence). The CDR3 DNA reads TGTGCCTGGTCTACCGGGGGCACAGATACGCAGTATTTT. Encoded protein: CAWSTGGTDTQYF.

The chain recombines TRBV27 with TRBJ1-6, with TRBD1 matching 11 bases. CDR1 is MNHEY, CDR2 SMNVEV, per germline (reference sequence). This CDR3 region has 14 residues. Losses at the gene ends were 5 bases for V and 10 bases for J; bases not matched to a gene: 4. CDR3 coding DNA: TGTGCCAGCAGTCCGGGACAGGGGGTATCACCCCTCCACTTT. Translating gives CASSPGQGVSPLHF.

CDR3 in DNA: TGTGCCAGCAGCGTAGGATTGGGCACGACTGAAGCTTTCTTT. Translation gives CASSVGLGTTEAFF. V is TRBV9 and J is TRBJ1-1; D gene uncertain. Germline V CDR1 and CDR2: SGDLS, YYNGEE. Trimming left V 0 bases short and J 5 bases short, with 11 bases between. This CDR3 region has 14 residues.

Comment on this clone: In the same sample, other DNA sequences code for this CDR3. The J gene is TRBJ2-3, the V gene TRBV11-3, with 7 bases identical to TRBD2. Germline CDR1 and CDR2: SGHNT and YENEEA. The CDR3 extends over 14 amino acids. V was clipped by 5 bases and J by 1 base; unmatched bases: 3. Here the CDR3 reads CASSPSGGTDTQYF. For the CDR3, the DNA is TGTGCCAGCAGCCCTAGCGGAGGCACAGATACGCAGTATTTT.

J is TRBJ1-2 and V is TRBV3-1 (or the pseudogene TRBV3-2); 10 nucleotides align to TRBD1. J gave up 4 bases and V 2 bases, and 4 bases lay outside the gene matches. The germline CDR1 and CDR2 sequences are LGHDT and YNNKEL (reference sequence). The CDR3 consists of 15 residues. CDR3: CASSQLRDRGYGYTF. CDR3 DNA sequence: TGTGCCAGCAGCCAACTCCGGGACAGGGGCTATGGCTACACCTTC.